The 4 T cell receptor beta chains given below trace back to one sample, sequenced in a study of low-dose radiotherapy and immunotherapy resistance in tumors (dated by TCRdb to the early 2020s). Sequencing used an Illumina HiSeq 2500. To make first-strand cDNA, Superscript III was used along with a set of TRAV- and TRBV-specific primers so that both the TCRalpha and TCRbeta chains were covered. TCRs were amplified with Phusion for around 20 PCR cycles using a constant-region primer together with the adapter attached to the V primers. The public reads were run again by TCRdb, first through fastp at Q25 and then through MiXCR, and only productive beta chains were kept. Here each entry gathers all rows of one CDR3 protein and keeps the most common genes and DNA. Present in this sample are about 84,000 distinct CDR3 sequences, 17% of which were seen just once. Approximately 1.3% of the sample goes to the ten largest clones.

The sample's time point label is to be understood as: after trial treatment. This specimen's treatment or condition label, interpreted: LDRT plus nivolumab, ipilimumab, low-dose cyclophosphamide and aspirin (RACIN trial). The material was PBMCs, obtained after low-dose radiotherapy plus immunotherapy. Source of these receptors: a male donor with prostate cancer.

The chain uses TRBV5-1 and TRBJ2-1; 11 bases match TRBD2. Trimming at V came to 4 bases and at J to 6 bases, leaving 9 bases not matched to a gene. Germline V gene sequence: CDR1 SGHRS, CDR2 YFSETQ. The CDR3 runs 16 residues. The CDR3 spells CASSPTTSGTFNEQFF. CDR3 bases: TGCGCCAGCAGCCCCACGACTAGCGGGACTTTCAATGAGCAGTTCTTC.

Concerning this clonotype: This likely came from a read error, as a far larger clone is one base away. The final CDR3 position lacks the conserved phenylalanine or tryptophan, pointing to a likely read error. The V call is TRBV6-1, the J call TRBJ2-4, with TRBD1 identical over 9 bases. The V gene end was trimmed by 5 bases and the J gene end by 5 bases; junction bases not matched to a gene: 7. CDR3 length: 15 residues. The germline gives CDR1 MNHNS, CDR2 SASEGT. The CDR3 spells CASSITGGNQNIQYS. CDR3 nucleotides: TGTGCCAGCAGTATTACAGGGGGCAACCAAAACATTCAGTACTCC.

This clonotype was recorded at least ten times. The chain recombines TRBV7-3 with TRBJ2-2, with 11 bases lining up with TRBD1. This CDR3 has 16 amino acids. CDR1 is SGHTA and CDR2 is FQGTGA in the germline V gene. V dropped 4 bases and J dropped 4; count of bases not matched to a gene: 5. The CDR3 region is CASSWTGGAGTGELFF. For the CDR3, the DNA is TGTGCCAGCAGCTGGACAGGGGGCGCGGGCACCGGGGAGCTGTTTTTT.

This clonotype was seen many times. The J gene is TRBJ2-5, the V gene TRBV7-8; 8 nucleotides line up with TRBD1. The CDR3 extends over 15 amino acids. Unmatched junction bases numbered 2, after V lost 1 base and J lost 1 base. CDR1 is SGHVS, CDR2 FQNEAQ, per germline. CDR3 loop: CASSLETGAQETQYF. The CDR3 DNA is TGTGCCAGCAGCTTAGAGACAGGGGCCCAAGAGACCCAGTACTTC.